One sample yielded the 16 T cell receptor beta chains listed below, sequenced in a study of shared clonotypes between healthy human individuals. Assay: immunoSEQ multiplex PCR; the TCRdb copy retains only in-frame clones and omits some. The sample carries under 1,900,000 clones, approximately 98.5% recorded once. The specimen sequenced was naive CD4+ T cells sorted from blood. Noted subset: CD45RA+ positively selected. All receptors come from a man aged 25 to 40 in good health.

J is TRBJ2-1 and V is TRBV5-6; 7 bases agree with TRBD1. CDR1 is SGHDT, CDR2 YYEEEE, per germline. The CDR3 runs to 13 residues. Trimming removed 4 bases from V and 3 bases from J; junction bases left unmatched: 1. The CDR3 coding sequence is TGTGCCAGCAGCCCAGGGGGCTACAATGAGCAGTTCTTC. Translating it yields CASSPGGYNEQFF.

The chain links TRBV28 to TRBJ2-7, with 9 bases that match TRBD2. The germline CDR1 and CDR2 sequences are MDHEN and SYDVKM. V trimming: 2 bases; J trimming: 1 base; junction bases outside the gene matches: 9. The CDR3 extends over 17 amino acids. CDR3 sequence reads: CASSLVWAGGPSYEQYF. CDR3 sequence (DNA): TGTGCCAGCAGTTTAGTTTGGGCGGGAGGGCCGTCCTACGAGCAGTACTTC.

The rearrangement uses TRBV18 and TRBJ2-7, with D perhaps matching TRBD2 (5 bases). Germline CDR1 is KGHSH and CDR2 is LQKENI. Trimming removed 5 bases at V and 2 bases at J, with 16 bases between. This CDR3 comprises 15 residues. The CDR3 DNA reads TGTGCCAGCTCAGGAACCGGGATAATTACCTACGAGCAGTACTTC. Protein product: CASSGTGIITYEQYF.

The chain is built from TRBV5-1 and TRBJ2-7, with D possibly being TRBD1 (6 bases). The CDR3 sequence is 17 residues long. Deletions cut 0 bases from V and 4 bases from J, with 20 bases between. Per the germline V gene, CDR1 is SGHRS and CDR2 is YFSETQ. CDR3 bases: TGCGCCAGCAGCTTGGCATCAGGGGTAGCTCAGTCTTACGAGCAGTACTTC. Residues: CASSLASGVAQSYEQYF.

The J gene is TRBJ2-3, the V gene TRBV25-1, with 11 bases fitting TRBD2. The length of the CDR3 is 15 residues. V lost 6 bases and J lost 4; bases outside the gene matches: 6. Germline values: CDR1 MGHDK, CDR2 SYGVNS. The CDR3 loop reads CASRLAGDGADTQYF. The CDR3 bases are TGTGCCAGCAGACTAGCGGGAGATGGAGCAGATACGCAGTATTTT.

Details on this clone: Different DNA sequences within this sample yield the same CDR3. CDR3 region: CSVGYNEQFF. The CDR3 DNA sequence: TGCAGCGTGGGGTACAATGAGCAGTTCTTC. J is TRBJ2-1 and V is TRBV29-1; no clear D. Looked up from germline, CDR1 is SQVTM and CDR2 is ANQGSEA. This CDR3 is 10 amino acids long. V shed 6 bases and J shed 4 bases, with 4 bases lying between them.

The rearrangement links TRBV5-6 to TRBJ1-3, with a tentative D call TRBD1 (5 bases). The CDR3 runs to 16 residues. V was cut by 1 base and J by 1 base, with 12 bases left in between. Germline-derived CDR1 and CDR2 are SGHDT and YYEEEE. CDR3 DNA sequence: TGTGCCAGCAGCTTGAAGGGGTACAGATCTGGAAACACCATATATTTT. It specifies CASSLKGYRSGNTIYF.

The chain combines TRBV28 with TRBJ1-4; no definite D call. The V end lost 2 bases, the J end lost 7 bases, and 5 bases lay between the germline ends. The CDR3 is 12 amino acids. Germline loops: CDR1 MDHEN, CDR2 SYDVKM. The CDR3 bases are TGTGCCAGCAGTTTAGTGGGTGAAAAACTGTTTTTT. This codes for CASSLVGEKLFF. Combining the CDR3 with reference TRBV28 and TRBJ1-4 gives the whole variable domain DVKVTQSSRYLVKRTGEKVFLECVQDMDHENMFWYRQDPGLGLRLIYFSYDVKMKEKGDIPEGYSVSREKKERFSLILESASTNQTSMYLCASSLVGEKLFFGSGTQLSVL.

J is TRBJ2-2 and V is TRBV10-3; D is tentatively TRBD1 or TRBD2 (6 bases each). CDR1 and CDR2 (germline): ENHRY, SYGVKD. The germline V and J ends were trimmed by 7 bases and 3 bases, with 15 bases remaining between them. CDR3 length equals 15 residues. CDR3 in DNA: TGTGCCATCACAGGTGGGGGGCTCCACACCGGGGAGCTGTTTTTT. This gives the protein CAITGGGLHTGELFF.

This clone was recorded once. The chain has TRBV18 and TRBJ1-5, with D unclear. Looked up from germline, CDR1 is KGHSH and CDR2 is LQKENI. With 3 bases removed from V and 6 bases from J, the gap between germline ends came to 15 bases. CDR3 length: 15 amino acids. The CDR3 DNA sequence: TGTGCCAGCTCACCTATACGCGCAATTGGTCAGCCCCAGCATTTT. It codes for CASSPIRAIGQPQHF.

About this clone itself: At one end, the junction sequence differs from germline, possibly due to a read error. This chain connects TRBV20-1 to TRBJ2-7, with D perhaps matching TRBD1 or TRBD2 (5 bases each). The V gene's germline CDR1 is DFQATT and CDR2 SNEGSKA (reference sequence). The CDR3 contains 11 residues. This CDR3 reads CSAPDSSGQDF. CDR3 in DNA: TGCAGTGCTCCAGACAGTTCGGGGCAGGACTTC.

This clone was detected once. The chain has TRBV18 and TRBJ1-5; weak D call: TRBD1 (6 bases). With 4 bases removed from V and 7 bases from J, the gap between germline ends came to 20 bases. The V gene's germline CDR1 is KGHSH and CDR2 LQKENI. The CDR3 runs to 16 residues. CDR3 sequence reads: CASSLPTGSRRQPQHF. The CDR3 DNA follows: TGTGCCAGCTCACTACCTACAGGGAGTCGGCGGCAGCCCCAGCATTTT.

V gene TRBV28 combines with J gene TRBJ2-2; no definite D call. Germline CDR1 MDHEN, CDR2 SYDVKM. There are 14 residues in the CDR3. V lost 5 bases and J lost 1, with 8 bases in between. The CDR3 DNA is TGTGCCAGCAGTCCTCCTGGGAACACCGGGGAGCTGTTTTTT. This codes for CASSPPGNTGELFF.

The chain recombines TRBV18 with TRBJ2-1; the match to TRBD1 covers 7 bases. V was pared by 2 bases and J by 1 base, with 2 bases of the junction left unmatched. Germline V lookup: CDR1 KGHSH, CDR2 LQKENI. The CDR3 runs to 15 residues. The CDR3 spells CASSPDRVSYNEQFF. DNA for the CDR3: TGTGCCAGCTCACCAGACAGGGTATCCTACAATGAGCAGTTCTTC. The entire variable domain, with the rest obtained from reference TRBV18 and TRBJ2-1, is as follows: NAGVMQNPRHLVRRRGQEARLRCSPMKGHSHVYWYRQLPEEGLKFMVYLQKENIIDESGMPKERFSAEFPKEGPSILRIQQVVRGDSAAYFCASSPDRVSYNEQFFGPGTRLTVL.

This rearrangement joins TRBV15 to TRBJ2-4; a weak D match, TRBD1 (5 bases). CDR1 and CDR2 (germline): LNHNV, YYDKDF (reference sequence). V shed 1 base and J shed 5 bases, with 12 bases lying between them. The CDR3 contains 15 residues. The CDR3 here is CATSRVVGRENIQYF. Here the CDR3 DNA reads TGTGCCACCAGCAGAGTGGTGGGGCGAGAAAACATTCAGTACTTC. Full variable domain (remainder filled in from reference TRBV15 and TRBJ2-4): DAMVIQNPRYQVTQFGKPVTLSCSQTLNHNVMYWYQQKSSQAPKLLFHYYDKDFNNEADTPDNFQSRRPNTSFCFLDIRSPGLGDTAMYLCATSRVVGRENIQYFGAGTRLSVL.

J is TRBJ1-4 and V is TRBV30; 7 nucleotides align to TRBD1. Per the germline V gene, CDR1 is GTSNPN and CDR2 is SVGIG (reference sequence). With 5 bases clipped from V and 1 base from J, the junction kept 7 bases outside the gene matches. The length of the CDR3 is 15 residues. CDR3 loop: CAWGGDSETNEKLFF. In nucleotides, the CDR3 is TGTGCCTGGGGTGGGGACAGCGAAACTAATGAAAAACTGTTTTTT.